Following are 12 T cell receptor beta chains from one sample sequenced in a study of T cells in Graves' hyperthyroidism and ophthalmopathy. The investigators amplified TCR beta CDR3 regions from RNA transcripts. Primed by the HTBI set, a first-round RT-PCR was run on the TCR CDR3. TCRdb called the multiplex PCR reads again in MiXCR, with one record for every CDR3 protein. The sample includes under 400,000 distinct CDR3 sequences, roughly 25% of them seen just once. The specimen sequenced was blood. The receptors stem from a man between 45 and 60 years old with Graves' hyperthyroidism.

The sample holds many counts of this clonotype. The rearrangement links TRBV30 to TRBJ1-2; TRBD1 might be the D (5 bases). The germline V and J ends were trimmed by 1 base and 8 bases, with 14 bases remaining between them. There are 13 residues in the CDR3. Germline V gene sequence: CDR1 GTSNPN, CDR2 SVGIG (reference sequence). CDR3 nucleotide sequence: TGTGCCTGGAGTGGTCAGGGACTTTACGGCTACACCTTC. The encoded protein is CAWSGQGLYGYTF.

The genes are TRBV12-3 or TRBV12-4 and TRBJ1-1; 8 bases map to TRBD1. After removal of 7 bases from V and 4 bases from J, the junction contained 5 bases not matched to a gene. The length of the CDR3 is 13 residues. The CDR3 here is CASKLDRGTEAFF. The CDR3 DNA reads TGTGCCAGCAAGCTAGACAGGGGCACTGAAGCTTTCTTT.

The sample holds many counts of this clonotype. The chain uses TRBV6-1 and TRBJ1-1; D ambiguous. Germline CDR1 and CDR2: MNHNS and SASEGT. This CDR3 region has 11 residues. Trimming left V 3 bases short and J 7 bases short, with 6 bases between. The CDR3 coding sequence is TGTGCCAGCAGTGAGGAACGTGAAGCTTTCTTT. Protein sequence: CASSEEREAFF.

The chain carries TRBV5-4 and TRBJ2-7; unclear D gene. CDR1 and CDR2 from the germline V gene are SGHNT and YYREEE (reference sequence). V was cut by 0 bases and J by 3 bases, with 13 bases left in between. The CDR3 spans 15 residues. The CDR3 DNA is TGTGCCAGCAGCTTGGTCGGCAGCAAAAACTACGAGCAGTACTTC. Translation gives CASSLVGSKNYEQYF.

CDR3 nucleotide sequence: TGCAGTGCTAGAGCGACAGGGTCTGGGACCCAGTACTTC. It encodes CSARATGSGTQYF. The chain carries TRBV20-1 and TRBJ2-5; 7 bases fit TRBD1. Germline lookup yields CDR1 DFQATT and CDR2 SNEGSKA (reference sequence). Trimming removed 1 base from V and 7 bases from J; junction bases left unmatched: 6. This CDR3 has 13 amino acids.

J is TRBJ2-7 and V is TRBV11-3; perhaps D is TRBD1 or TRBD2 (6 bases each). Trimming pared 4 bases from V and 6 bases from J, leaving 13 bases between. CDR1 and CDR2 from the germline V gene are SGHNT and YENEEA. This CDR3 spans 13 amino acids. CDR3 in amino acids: CASSSEGVGEQYF. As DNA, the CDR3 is TGTGCCAGCAGCTCGGAGGGGGTGGGCGAGCAGTACTTC.

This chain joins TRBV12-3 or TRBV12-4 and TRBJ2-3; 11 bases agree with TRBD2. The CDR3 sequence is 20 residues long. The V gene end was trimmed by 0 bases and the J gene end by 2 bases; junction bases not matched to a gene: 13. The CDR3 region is CASSLAGLSSGRTATDTQYF. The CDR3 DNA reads TGTGCCAGCAGTTTAGCGGGGTTGTCTAGCGGGAGGACGGCCACAGATACGCAGTATTTT.

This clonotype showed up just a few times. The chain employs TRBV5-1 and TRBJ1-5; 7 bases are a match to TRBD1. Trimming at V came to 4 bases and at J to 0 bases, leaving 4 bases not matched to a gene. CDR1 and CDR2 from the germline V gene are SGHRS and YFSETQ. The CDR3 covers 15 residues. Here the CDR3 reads CASSRDSYSNQPQHF. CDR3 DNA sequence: TGCGCCAGCAGCCGGGACAGCTATAGCAATCAGCCCCAGCATTTT.

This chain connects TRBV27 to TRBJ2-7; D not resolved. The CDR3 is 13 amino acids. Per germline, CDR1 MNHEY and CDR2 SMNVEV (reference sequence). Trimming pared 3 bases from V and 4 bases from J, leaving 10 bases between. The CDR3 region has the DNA TGTGCCAGCAGTTTCTCGACCCTATACGAGCAGTACTTC. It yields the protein CASSFSTLYEQYF.

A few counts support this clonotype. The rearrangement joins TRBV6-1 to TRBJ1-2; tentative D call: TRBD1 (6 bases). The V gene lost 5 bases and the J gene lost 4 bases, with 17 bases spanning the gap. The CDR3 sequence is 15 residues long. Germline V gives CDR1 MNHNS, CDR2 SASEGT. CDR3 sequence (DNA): TGTGCCAGCAGTCCGAGAACGGACAGAAGCTATGGCTACACCTTC. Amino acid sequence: CASSPRTDRSYGYTF.

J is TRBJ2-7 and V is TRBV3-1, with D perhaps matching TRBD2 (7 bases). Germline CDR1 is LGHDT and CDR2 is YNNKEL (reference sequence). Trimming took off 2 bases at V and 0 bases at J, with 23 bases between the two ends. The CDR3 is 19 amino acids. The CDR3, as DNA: TGTGCCAGCAGCCAAAAACTTCCTGGGGGGGCGTGGAGCTCCTACGAGCAGTACTTC. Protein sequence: CASSQKLPGGAWSSYEQYF.

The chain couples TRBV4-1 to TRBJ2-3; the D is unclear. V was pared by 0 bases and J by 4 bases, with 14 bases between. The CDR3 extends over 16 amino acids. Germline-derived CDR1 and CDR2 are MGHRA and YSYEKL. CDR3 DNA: TGCGCCAGCAGCCAAGATCTGTGGGATCGCGCAGATACGCAGTATTTT. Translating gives CASSQDLWDRADTQYF.